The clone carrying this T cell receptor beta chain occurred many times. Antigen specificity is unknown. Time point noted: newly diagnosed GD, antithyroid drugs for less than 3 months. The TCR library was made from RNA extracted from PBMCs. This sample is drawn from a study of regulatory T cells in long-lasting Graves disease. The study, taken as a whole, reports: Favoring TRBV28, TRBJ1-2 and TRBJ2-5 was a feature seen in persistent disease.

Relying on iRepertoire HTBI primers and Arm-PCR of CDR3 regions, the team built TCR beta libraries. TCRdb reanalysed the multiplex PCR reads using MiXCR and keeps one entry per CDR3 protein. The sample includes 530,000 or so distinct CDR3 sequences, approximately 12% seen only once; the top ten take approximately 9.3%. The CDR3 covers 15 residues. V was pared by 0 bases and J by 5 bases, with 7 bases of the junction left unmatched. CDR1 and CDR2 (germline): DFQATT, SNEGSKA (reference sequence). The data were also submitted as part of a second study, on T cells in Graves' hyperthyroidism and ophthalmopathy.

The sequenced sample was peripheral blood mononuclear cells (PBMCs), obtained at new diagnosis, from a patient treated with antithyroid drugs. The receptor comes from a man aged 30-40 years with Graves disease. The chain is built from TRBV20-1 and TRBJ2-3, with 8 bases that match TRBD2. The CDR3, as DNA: TGCAGTGCTAGAGAAGGAGCGGGAGTCGGAGATACGCAGTATTTT. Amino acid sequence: CSAREGAGVGDTQYF.